The 14 T cell receptor beta chains listed next were all sequenced from one sample in a study of blood T cell repertoires in COVID-19. Profiled with immunoSEQ multiplex PCR; TCRdb holds only in-frame clones, not every one. The profile shows 150,000 to 200,000 clones, around 80% of them singletons. Sequenced sample: PBMCs or T cells enriched from blood (not recorded which). These receptors all stem from a man aged 55 to 70 who had been exposed to COVID-19.

This CDR3 is CASSLTSASADTQYF. The CDR3 nucleotides read TGTGCCAGCAGTTTAACTAGCGCTTCTGCTGATACGCAGTATTTT. The V gene is TRBV27, the J gene TRBJ2-3; 7 bases are a match to TRBD2. V shed 2 bases, J shed 6 bases, and the junction held 8 bases outside the gene matches. The CDR3 totals 15 residues. Germline values: CDR1 MNHEY, CDR2 SMNVEV (reference sequence).

The V call is TRBV6-1, the J call TRBJ1-5; 7 nucleotides agree with TRBD1. CDR1 and CDR2 from the germline V gene are MNHNS and SASEGT. The CDR3 length is 13 residues. Unmatched junction bases numbered 3, after V lost 3 bases and J lost 7 bases. The CDR3: CASSETGQQPQHF. The DNA of the CDR3 is TGTGCCAGCAGTGAGACAGGGCAACAGCCCCAGCATTTT.

CDR3 coding DNA: TGCGCCAGCAGCCCGGGCCGGGGGAACACTGAAGCTTTCTTT. It specifies CASSPGRGNTEAFF. The V call is TRBV5-1, the J call TRBJ1-1, with D uncertain. Germline CDR1 reads SGHRS; CDR2 reads YFSETQ. V gave up 4 bases and J gave up 1 base, with 11 bases separating them. The CDR3 is 14 amino acids.

This clone showed up just a few times. The chain combines TRBV5-1 with TRBJ1-3, with D unresolved. Germline-derived CDR1 and CDR2 are SGHRS and YFSETQ. With 2 bases removed from V and 8 bases from J, the gap between germline ends came to 17 bases. This CDR3 has 15 residues. CDR3 residues: CASSFGEASIDTIYF. The CDR3 DNA is TGCGCCAGCAGCTTCGGGGAAGCAAGTATCGACACCATATATTTT.

CDR3 amino acids: CASSLVISSYNSPLHF. DNA for the CDR3: TGTGCCAGCAGCTTAGTCATCAGCTCCTATAATTCACCCCTCCACTTT. The chain recombines TRBV7-8 with TRBJ1-6; D is unresolved. Trimming took off 1 base at V and 0 bases at J, with 7 bases between the two ends. The CDR3 totals 16 residues. Germline lookup yields CDR1 SGHVS and CDR2 FQNEAQ.

Comment on this clone: Compared with germline, one end of the junction differs, possibly owing to a read error. The chain joins TRBV11-2 to TRBJ2-1, with 9 nucleotides matching TRBD2. The germline V gene encodes CDR1 SGHAT and CDR2 FQNNGV. CDR3 length equals 13 residues. In DNA, the CDR3 is TGTGCCAGCAGCTTAGTAGGCCCGACTAGCGGACTCTTC. Protein product: CASSLVGPTSGLF.

The J gene is TRBJ1-1, the V gene TRBV19; 8 bases are shared with TRBD1. V was clipped by 6 bases and J by 3 bases; unmatched bases: 6. The germline CDR1 and CDR2 sequences are LNHDA and SQIVND (reference sequence). There are 14 residues in the CDR3. The CDR3 loop is CASSSVRGHTEAFF. DNA for the CDR3: TGTGCCAGTAGCAGCGTCAGGGGGCACACTGAAGCTTTCTTT.

As to this clone: This may arise from a read error, as a much more abundant clone is one base away. This sequence joins TRBV5-8 and TRBJ2-5; D is perhaps TRBD1 (6 bases). There are 13 residues in the CDR3. CDR1 is SGHTS, CDR2 YDEGEE, per germline. V was shortened by 0 bases and J by 4 bases, with 7 bases between the two germline ends. The CDR3 reads CASSLAGVETQYF. DNA of the CDR3: TGTGCCAGCAGCTTGGCAGGGGTAGAGACCCAGTACTTC.

The V gene is TRBV7-8, the J gene TRBJ2-3; D is unresolved. CDR3 size: 15 residues. Germline values: CDR1 SGHVS, CDR2 FQNEAQ. V lost 5 bases and J 3 bases, leaving 15 bases between the germline ends. CDR3 loop: CASSPLPAVTDTQYF. CDR3 bases: TGTGCCAGCAGCCCACTACCGGCAGTTACAGATACGCAGTATTTT.

The chain recombines TRBV6-5 with TRBJ1-6, with a possible D match to TRBD1 (6 bases). The CDR3 extends over 14 amino acids. Germline V gene data show CDR1 as MNHEY and CDR2 as SVGAGI. The V gene lost 4 bases and the J gene lost 6 bases, with 10 bases spanning the gap. CDR3 protein: CASSWDTFNSPLHF. Here the CDR3 DNA reads TGTGCCAGCAGTTGGGACACCTTTAATTCACCCCTCCACTTT.

V gene TRBV28 combines with J gene TRBJ1-6; 8 bases are a match to TRBD1. The CDR3 consists of 16 residues. The germline CDR1 and CDR2 sequences are MDHEN and SYDVKM. The junction had 11 bases not matched to a gene; V was cut back by 6 bases and J by 7 bases. CDR3 sequence reads: CASRRQGPGRNSPLHF. Written as DNA, the CDR3 is TGTGCCAGCAGGCGACAGGGGCCCGGAAGGAATTCACCCCTCCACTTT.

The V call is TRBV7-3, the J call TRBJ2-3; 7 nucleotides agree with TRBD2. Per the germline V gene, CDR1 is SGHTA and CDR2 is FQGTGA. With V trimmed by 1 base and J by 3 bases, 10 bases remained unmatched. This CDR3 is built from 17 residues. The CDR3 nucleotides read TGTGCCAGCAGCTTAAGCGGCGGGAGTGGGGGAACAGATACGCAGTATTTT. Translation gives CASSLSGGSGGTDTQYF.

A single count supports this clone. The chain carries TRBV6-5 and TRBJ2-7, with TRBD1 identical over 8 bases. This CDR3 contains 14 residues. Trimming cost V 7 bases and J 2 bases; bases outside gene matches: 7. Germline V gene sequence: CDR1 MNHEY, CDR2 SVGAGI. The CDR3 sequence is CASTQQGGTYEQYF. The DNA of the CDR3 is TGTGCCAGCACCCAACAGGGGGGAACCTACGAGCAGTACTTC.

This clone was counted only a few times. V is TRBV9 and J is TRBJ2-5, with TRBD2 matching over 7 bases. The V segment lost 0 bases and the J segment 6 bases; nucleotides outside the gene matches: 8. Germline CDR1 and CDR2: SGDLS and YYNGEE. The CDR3 spans 15 residues. The CDR3 nucleotides are TGTGCCAGCAGCGTAGATAGACTAGCTAAGAAGACCCAGTACTTC. Its protein is CASSVDRLAKKTQYF.